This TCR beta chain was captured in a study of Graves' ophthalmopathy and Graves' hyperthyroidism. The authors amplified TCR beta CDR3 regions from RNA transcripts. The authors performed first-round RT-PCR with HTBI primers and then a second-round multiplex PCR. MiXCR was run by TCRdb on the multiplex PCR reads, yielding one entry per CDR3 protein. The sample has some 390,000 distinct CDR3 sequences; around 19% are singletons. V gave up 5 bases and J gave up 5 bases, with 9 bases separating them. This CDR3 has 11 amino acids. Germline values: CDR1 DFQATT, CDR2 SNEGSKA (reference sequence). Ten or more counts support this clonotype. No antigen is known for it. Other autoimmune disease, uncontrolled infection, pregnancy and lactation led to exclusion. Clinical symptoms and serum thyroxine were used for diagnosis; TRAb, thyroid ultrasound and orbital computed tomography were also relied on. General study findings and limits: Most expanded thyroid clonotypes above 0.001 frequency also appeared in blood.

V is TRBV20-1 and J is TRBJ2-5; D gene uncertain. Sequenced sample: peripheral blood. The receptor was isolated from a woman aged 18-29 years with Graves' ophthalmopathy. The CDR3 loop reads CSAFIMETQYF. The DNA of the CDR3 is TGCAGTGCTTTTATAATGGAGACCCAGTACTTC.